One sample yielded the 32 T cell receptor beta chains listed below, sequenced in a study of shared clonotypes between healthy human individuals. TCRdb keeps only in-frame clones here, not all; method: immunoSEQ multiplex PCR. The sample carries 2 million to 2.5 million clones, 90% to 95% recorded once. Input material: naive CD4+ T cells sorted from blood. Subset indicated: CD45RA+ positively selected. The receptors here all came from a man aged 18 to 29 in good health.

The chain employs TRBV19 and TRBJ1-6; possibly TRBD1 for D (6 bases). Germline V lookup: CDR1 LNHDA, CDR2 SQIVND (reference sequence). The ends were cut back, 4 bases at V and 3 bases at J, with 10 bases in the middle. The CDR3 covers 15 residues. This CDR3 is CASSTGTNYNSPLHF. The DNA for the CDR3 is TGTGCCAGTAGTACCGGGACAAACTATAATTCACCCCTCCACTTT.

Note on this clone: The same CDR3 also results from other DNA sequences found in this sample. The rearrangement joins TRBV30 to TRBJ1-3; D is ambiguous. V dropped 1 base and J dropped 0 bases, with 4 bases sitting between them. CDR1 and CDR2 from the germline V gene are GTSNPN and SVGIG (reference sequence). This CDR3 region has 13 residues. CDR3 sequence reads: CAWSGLSGNTIYF. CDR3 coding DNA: TGTGCCTGGAGTGGACTCTCTGGAAACACCATATATTTT.

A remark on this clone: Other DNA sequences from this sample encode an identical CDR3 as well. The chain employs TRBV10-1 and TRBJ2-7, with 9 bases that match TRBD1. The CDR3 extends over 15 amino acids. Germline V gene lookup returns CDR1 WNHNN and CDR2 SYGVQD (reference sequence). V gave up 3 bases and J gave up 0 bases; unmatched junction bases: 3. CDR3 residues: CASSDPGQGSYEQYF. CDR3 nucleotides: TGCGCCAGCAGTGATCCGGGACAGGGCTCCTACGAGCAGTACTTC.

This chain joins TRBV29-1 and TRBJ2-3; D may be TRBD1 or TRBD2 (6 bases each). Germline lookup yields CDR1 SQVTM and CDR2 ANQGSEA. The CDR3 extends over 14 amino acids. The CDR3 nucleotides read TGCGGGGGCCGGGGGCAAGGGAACACAGATACGCAGTATTTT. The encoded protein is CGGRGQGNTDTQYF.

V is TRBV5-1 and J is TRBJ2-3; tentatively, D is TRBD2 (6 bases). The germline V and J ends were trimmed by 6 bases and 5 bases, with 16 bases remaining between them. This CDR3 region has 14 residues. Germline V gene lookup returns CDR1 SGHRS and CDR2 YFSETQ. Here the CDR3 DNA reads TGCGCCAGCACAAGTCCCGGGGGAAAAGATACGCAGTATTTT. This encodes CASTSPGGKDTQYF.

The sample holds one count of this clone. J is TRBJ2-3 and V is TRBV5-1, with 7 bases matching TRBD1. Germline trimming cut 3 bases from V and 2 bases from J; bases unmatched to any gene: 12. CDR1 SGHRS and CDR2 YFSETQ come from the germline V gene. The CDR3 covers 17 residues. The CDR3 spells CASSSADRTYHTDTQYF. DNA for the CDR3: TGCGCCAGCAGCTCCGCGGACAGGACTTATCACACAGATACGCAGTATTTT.

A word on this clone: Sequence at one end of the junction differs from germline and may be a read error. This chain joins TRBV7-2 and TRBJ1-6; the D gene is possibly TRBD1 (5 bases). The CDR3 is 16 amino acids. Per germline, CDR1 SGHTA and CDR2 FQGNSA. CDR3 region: CASSLAPWGDNSPLHF. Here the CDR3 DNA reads TGTGCCAGCAGCCTAGCGCCATGGGGGGATAATTCACCCCTCCACTTT.

CDR3 protein: CASSLGGTGNNQPQHF. The CDR3 DNA is TGTGCCAGCAGCTTGGGAGGGACAGGGAACAATCAGCCCCAGCATTTT. The chain recombines TRBV5-5 with TRBJ1-5; 9 bases match TRBD1. Per germline, CDR1 SGHKS and CDR2 YYEKEE (reference sequence). The CDR3 loop spans 16 amino acids. With 0 bases clipped from V and 3 bases from J, the junction kept 4 bases outside the gene matches.

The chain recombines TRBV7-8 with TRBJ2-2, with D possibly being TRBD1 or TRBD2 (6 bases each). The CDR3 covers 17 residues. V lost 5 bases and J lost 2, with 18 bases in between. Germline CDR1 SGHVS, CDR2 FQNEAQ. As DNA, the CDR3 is TGTGCCAGCAGCCGGTCCGGAGGGACACCAAACACCGGGGAGCTGTTTTTT. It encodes CASSRSGGTPNTGELFF.

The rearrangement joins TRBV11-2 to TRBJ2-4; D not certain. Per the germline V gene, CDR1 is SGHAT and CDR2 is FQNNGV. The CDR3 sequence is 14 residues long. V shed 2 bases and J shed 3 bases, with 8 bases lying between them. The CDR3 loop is CASSLPVSKNIQYF. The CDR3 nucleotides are TGTGCCAGCAGCTTACCAGTAAGCAAAAACATTCAGTACTTC.

CDR3: CASSFRDSNPSTDTQYF. The DNA of the CDR3 is TGTGCCAGCAGCTTCCGGGACAGTAATCCTAGCACAGATACGCAGTATTTT. The J gene is TRBJ2-3, the V gene TRBV5-6; 7 bases align to TRBD1. The V gene end was trimmed by 2 bases and the J gene end by 0 bases; junction bases not matched to a gene: 9. Germline V CDR1 and CDR2: SGHDT, YYEEEE. The CDR3 runs to 17 residues.

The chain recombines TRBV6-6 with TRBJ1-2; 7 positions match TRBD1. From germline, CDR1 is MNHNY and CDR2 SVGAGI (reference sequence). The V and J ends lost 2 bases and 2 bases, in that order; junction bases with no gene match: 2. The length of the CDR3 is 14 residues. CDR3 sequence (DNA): TGTGCCAGCAGTTACGGGGACAGCAACTATGGCTACACCTTC. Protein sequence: CASSYGDSNYGYTF.

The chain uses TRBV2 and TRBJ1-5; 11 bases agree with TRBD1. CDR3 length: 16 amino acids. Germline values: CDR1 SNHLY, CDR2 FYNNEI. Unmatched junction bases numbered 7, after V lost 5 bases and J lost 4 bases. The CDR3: CASSSRGTGGNQPQHF. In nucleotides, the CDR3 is TGTGCCAGCAGTTCCCGGGGGACAGGGGGGAATCAGCCCCAGCATTTT.

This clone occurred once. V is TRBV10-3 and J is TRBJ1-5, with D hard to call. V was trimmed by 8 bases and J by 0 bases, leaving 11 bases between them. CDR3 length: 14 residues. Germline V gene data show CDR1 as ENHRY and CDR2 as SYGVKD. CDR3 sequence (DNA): TGTGCCATCCCGTGTACCCATAGCAATCAGCCCCAGCATTTT. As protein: CAIPCTHSNQPQHF.

The CDR3 bases are TGTGCCAGCAGACCTCGCGACAGGGGGGGCGAGCAGTACTTC. Amino acids: CASRPRDRGGEQYF. V usage is TRBV7-2 and J usage is TRBJ2-7; 9 bases line up with TRBD1. This CDR3 has 14 amino acids. The germline V gene has CDR1 SGHTA and CDR2 FQGNSA. With V trimmed by 6 bases and J by 6 bases, 9 bases remained unmatched.

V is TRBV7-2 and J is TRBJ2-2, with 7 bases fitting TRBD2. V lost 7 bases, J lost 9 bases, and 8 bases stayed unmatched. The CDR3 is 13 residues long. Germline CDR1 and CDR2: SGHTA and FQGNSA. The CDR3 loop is CASTGLAERELFF. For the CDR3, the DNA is TGTGCCAGCACGGGGCTAGCGGAGAGGGAGCTGTTTTTT.

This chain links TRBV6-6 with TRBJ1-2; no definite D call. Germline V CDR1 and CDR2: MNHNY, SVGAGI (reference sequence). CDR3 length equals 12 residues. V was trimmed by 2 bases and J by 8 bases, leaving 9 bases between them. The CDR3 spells CASSYVSGGYTF. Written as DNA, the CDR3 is TGTGCCAGCAGTTACGTGTCTGGAGGCTACACCTTC.

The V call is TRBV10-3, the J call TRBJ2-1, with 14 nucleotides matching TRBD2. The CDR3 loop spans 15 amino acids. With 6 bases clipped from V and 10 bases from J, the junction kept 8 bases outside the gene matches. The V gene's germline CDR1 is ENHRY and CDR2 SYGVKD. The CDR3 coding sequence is TGTGCCATCAGGCTATCGACTAGCGGGAGGGCCGAGCAGTTCTTC. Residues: CAIRLSTSGRAEQFF.

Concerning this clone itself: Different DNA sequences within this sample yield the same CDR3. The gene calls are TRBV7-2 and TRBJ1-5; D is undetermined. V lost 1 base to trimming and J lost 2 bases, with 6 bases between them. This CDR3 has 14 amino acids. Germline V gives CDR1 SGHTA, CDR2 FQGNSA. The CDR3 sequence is CASSLVEGNQPQHF. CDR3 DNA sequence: TGTGCCAGCAGCTTAGTGGAGGGCAATCAGCCCCAGCATTTT.

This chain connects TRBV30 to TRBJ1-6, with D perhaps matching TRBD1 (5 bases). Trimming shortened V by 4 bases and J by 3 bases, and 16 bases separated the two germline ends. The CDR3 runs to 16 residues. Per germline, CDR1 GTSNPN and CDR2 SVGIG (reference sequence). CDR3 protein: CAWKEEWQGYNSPLHF. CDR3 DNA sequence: TGTGCCTGGAAGGAGGAATGGCAGGGCTATAATTCACCCCTCCACTTT.

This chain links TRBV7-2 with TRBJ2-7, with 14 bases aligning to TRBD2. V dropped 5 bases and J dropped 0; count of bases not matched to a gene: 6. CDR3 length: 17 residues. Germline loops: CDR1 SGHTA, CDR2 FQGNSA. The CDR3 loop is CASSRTSGGTSSYEQYF. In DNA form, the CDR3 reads TGTGCCAGCAGCCGGACTAGCGGGGGGACAAGCTCCTACGAGCAGTACTTC. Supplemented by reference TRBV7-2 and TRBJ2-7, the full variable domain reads GAGVSQSPSNKVTEKGKDVELRCDPISGHTALYWYRQSLGQGLEFLIYFQGNSAPDKSGLPSDRFSAERTGGSVSTLTIQRTQQEDSAVYLCASSRTSGGTSSYEQYFGPGTRLTVT.

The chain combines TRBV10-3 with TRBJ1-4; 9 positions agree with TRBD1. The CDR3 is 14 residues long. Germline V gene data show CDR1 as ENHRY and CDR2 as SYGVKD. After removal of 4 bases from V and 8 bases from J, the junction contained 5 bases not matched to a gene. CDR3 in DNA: TGTGCCATCAGTGGACAGGGGACAGGGGAAAAACTGTTTTTT. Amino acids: CAISGQGTGEKLFF.

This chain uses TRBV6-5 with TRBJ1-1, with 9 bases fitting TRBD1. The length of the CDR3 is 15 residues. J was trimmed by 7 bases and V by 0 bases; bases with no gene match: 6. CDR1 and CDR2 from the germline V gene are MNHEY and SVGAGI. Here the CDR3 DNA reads TGTGCCAGCAGTTACTCGAACAGGGGGCTAGGTGAAGCTTTCTTT. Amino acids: CASSYSNRGLGEAFF.

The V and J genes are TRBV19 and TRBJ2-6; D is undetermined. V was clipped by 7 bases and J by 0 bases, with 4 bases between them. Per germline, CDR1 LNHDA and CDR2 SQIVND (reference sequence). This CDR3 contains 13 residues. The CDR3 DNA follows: TGTGCCAGTACCCCCTCTGGGGCCAACGTCCTGACTTTC. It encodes CASTPSGANVLTF.

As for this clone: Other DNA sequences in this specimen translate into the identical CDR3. The CDR3 protein is CASSPVQGMNTEAFF. As DNA, the CDR3 is TGTGCCAGCTCACCCGTACAGGGCATGAACACTGAAGCTTTCTTT. The chain carries TRBV18 and TRBJ1-1; tentatively, D is TRBD1 (6 bases). CDR3 size: 15 residues. Germline values: CDR1 KGHSH, CDR2 LQKENI. V was trimmed by 3 bases and J by 0 bases, leaving 11 bases between them.

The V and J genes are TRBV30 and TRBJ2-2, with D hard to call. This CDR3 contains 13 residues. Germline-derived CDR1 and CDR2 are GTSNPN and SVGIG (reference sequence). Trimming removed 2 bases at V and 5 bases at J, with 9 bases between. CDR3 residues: CAWSSVPTGELFF. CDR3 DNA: TGTGCCTGGAGTTCAGTGCCTACCGGGGAGCTGTTTTTT.

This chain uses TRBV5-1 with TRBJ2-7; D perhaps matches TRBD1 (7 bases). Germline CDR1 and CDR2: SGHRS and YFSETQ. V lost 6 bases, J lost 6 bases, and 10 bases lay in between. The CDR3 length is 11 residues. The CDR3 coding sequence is TGCGCCAGCAAGGAGGGGGCCGAGCAGTACTTC. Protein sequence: CASKEGAEQYF. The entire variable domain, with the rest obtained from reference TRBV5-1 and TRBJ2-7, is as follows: KAGVTQTPRYLIKTRGQQVTLSCSPISGHRSVSWYQQTPGQGLQFLFEYFSETQRNKGNFPGRFSGRQFSNSRSEMNVSTLELGDSALYLCASKEGAEQYFGPGTRLTVT.

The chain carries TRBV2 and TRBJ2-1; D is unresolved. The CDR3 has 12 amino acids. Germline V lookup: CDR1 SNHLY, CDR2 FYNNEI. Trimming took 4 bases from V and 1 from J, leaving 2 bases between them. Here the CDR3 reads CASSVSYNEQFF. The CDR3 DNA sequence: TGTGCCAGCAGTGTGTCCTACAATGAGCAGTTCTTC.

The CDR3 DNA follows: TGTGCCAGCCATCAATCCGCTGGGGCAGAAAAACTGTTTTTT. This gives the protein CASHQSAGAEKLFF. The rearrangement joins TRBV7-9 to TRBJ1-4, with D maybe TRBD1 (5 bases). In germline, CDR1 is SEHNR, CDR2 FQNEAQ (reference sequence). This CDR3 has 14 residues. Trimming took 8 bases from V and 8 from J, leaving 18 bases between them.

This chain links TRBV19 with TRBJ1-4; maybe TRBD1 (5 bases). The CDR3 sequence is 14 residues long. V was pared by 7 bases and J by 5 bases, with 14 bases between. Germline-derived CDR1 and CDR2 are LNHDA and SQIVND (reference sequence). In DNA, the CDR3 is TGTGCCAGTAAACGGGGACGAGAGAATGAAAAACTGTTTTTT. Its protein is CASKRGRENEKLFF.

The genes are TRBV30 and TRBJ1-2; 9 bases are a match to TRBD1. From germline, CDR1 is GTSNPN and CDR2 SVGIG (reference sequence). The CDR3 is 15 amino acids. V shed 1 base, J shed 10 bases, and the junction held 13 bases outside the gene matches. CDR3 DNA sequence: TGTGCCTGGAGTGAGATGGGACAGGGACGTTTTTACTACACCTTC. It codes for CAWSEMGQGRFYYTF.

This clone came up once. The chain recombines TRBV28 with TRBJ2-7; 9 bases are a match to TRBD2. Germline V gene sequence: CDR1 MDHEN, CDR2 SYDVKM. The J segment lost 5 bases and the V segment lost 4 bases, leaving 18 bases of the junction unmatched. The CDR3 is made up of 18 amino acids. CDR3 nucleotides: TGTGCCAGCAGTTCGACAACTAACCCTAGCGGGGTAGTCAACGAGCAGTACTTC. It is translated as CASSSTTNPSGVVNEQYF.